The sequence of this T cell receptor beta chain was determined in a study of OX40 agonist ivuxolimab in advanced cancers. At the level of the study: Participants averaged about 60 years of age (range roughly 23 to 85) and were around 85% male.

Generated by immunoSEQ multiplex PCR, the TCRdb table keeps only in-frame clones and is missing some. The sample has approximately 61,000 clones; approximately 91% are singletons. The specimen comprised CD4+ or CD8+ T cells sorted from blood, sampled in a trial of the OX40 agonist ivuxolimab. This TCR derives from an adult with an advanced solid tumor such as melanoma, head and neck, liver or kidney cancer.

The DNA for the CDR3 is TGTGCCAGCAGCCACCGACAGGTGGCCGGGGAGCTGTTTTTT. This translates into CASSHRQVAGELFF. The rearrangement joins TRBV7-9 to TRBJ2-2, with D perhaps TRBD1 (6 bases). The CDR3 totals 14 residues. The germline V and J ends were trimmed by 5 bases and 6 bases, with 13 bases remaining between them. In germline, CDR1 is SEHNR, CDR2 FQNEAQ (reference sequence).